This record concerns one T cell receptor beta chain sequence. This specimen belongs to a study of blood T cell repertoires in COVID-19. Assay used: immunoSEQ multiplex PCR; TCRdb lists only in-frame clones, some missing. The sample has some 170,000 clones, 65% to 85% seen once. Trimming shortened V by 1 base and J by 4 bases, and 14 bases separated the two germline ends. The CDR3 extends over 15 amino acids. Germline V gives CDR1 SGHVS, CDR2 FQNEAQ. Sequences were obtained from peripheral blood. The chain employs TRBV7-8 and TRBJ2-7, with D possibly being TRBD1 (6 bases). The clonotype comes from a woman aged 40 to 50 with COVID-19, enrolled during active disease. The DNA of the CDR3 is TGTGCCAGCAGCTTAGGGTACGGACAGCGATACGAGCAGTACTTC. It translates to CASSLGYGQRYEQYF.